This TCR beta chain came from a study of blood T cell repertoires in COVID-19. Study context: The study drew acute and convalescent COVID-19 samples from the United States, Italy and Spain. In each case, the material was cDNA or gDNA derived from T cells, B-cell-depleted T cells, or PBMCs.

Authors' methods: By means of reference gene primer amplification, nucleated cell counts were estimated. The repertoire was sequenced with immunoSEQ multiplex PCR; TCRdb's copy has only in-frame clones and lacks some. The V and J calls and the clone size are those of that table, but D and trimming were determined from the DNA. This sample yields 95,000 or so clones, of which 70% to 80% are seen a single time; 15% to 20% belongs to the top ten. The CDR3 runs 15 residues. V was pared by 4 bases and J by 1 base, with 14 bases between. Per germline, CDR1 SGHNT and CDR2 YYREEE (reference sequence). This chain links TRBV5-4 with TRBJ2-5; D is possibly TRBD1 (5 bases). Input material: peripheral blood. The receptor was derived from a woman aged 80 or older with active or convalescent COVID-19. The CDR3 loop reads CASSRKTEFQETQYF. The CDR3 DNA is TGTGCCAGCAGCCGGAAGACAGAATTCCAAGAGACCCAGTACTTC.